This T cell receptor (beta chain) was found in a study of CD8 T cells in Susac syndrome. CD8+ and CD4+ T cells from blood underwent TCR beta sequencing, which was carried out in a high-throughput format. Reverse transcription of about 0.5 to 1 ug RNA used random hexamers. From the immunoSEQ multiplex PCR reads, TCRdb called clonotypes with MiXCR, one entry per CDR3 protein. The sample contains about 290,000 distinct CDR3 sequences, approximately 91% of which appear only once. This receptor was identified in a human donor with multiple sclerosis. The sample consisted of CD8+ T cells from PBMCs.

In nucleotides, the CDR3 is TGTGCCAGCAGTACAATCCTGGGCACTGAAGCTTTCTTT. This sequence encodes CASSTILGTEAFF. The chain has TRBV27 and TRBJ1-1; D not resolved. Per germline, CDR1 MNHEY and CDR2 SMNVEV (reference sequence). The V and J ends lost 5 bases and 4 bases respectively, with 11 bases between them. This CDR3 is 13 amino acids long.